This T cell receptor (beta chain) was sequenced in a study of T-cell reconstitution after alpha-beta-depleted transplantation in children. The study, taken as a whole, reports: Alpha-beta T cells present about two months after transplant were reported to originate from several hundred expanded graft clones.

Unique molecular identifiers were incorporated into the prepared TCRbeta library. MiXCR, applied by TCRdb to the PCR reads, yields one record per CDR3 protein. The sample yields 440,000 or so distinct CDR3 sequences, 43% seen once. V gave up 4 bases and J gave up 0 bases, with 11 bases separating them. CDR3 size: 15 residues. From germline, CDR1 is SGHRS and CDR2 YFSETQ. This clonotype was observed many times. Its target is unknown. The sequenced sample was PBMCs, obtained before TCRalphabeta/CD19-depleted stem cell transplant. The clonotype originates from a girl aged 2 to 9 with aplastic anemia, due to receive a stem cell transplant. V gene TRBV5-1 combines with J gene TRBJ2-4; D is unresolved. CDR3 sequence: CASSPISEAKNIQYF. The CDR3 DNA is TGCGCCAGCAGCCCAATATCCGAAGCCAAAAACATTCAGTACTTC.